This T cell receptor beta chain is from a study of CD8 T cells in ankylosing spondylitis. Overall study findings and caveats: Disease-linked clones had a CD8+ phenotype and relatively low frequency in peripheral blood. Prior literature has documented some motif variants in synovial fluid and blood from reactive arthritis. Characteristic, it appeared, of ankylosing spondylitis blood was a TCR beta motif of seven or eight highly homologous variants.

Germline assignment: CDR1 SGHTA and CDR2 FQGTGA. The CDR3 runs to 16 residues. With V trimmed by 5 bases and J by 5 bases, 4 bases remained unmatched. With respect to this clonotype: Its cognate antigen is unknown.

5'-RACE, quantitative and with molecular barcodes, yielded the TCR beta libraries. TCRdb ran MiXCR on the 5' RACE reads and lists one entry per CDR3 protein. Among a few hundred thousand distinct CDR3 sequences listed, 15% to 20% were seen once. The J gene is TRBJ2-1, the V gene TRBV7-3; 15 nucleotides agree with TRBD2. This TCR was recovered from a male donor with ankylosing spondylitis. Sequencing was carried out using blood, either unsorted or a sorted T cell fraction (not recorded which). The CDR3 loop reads CASSVGLAGGDNEQFF. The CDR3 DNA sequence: TGTGCCAGCAGCGTTGGACTAGCGGGAGGGGACAATGAGCAGTTCTTC.